These T cell receptor beta chains were read from a single sample in a study of T cell responses to AZD1222 COVID-19 vaccine. This table comes from immunoSEQ multiplex PCR, and its TCRdb copy is limited to in-frame clones, with some not included. The sample shows tens of thousands of clones, around 89% of them seen only once. The sample in question was peripheral blood, obtained 28 days after the second AZD1222 dose. These receptor sequences come from an adult who received the AZD1222 COVID-19 vaccine. CDR3s include the opening cysteine and the closing phenylalanine or tryptophan. The D gene is left open where the match is weak. Expanded clones get a size class; other rows say once, few or many, or leave the size out.

abundance: -; v_gene: TRBV7-9; d_gene: TRBD1; j_gene: TRBJ2-2; CDR3aa: CASSFSRGLNTGELFF; CDR3nt: TGTGCCAGCAGCTTTTCCAGGGGGCTTAACACCGGGGAGCTGTTTTTT
abundance: -; v_gene: TRBV6-1; d_gene: -; j_gene: TRBJ1-1; CDR3aa: CASSEWQGMNTEAFF; CDR3nt: TGTGCCAGCAGTGAGTGGCAGGGTATGAACACTGAAGCTTTCTTT
abundance: -; v_gene: TRBV7-8; d_gene: -; j_gene: TRBJ2-5; CDR3aa: CASSQARGPETQYF; CDR3nt: TGTGCCAGCAGCCAGGCCCGGGGGCCGGAGACCCAGTACTTC
abundance: once; v_gene: TRBV7-2; d_gene: TRBD1; j_gene: TRBJ2-2; CDR3aa: CASSQQGDTGELFF; CDR3nt: TGTGCCAGCAGCCAACAGGGGGACACCGGGGAGCTGTTTTTT
abundance: few; v_gene: TRBV6-1; d_gene: -; j_gene: TRBJ1-5; CDR3aa: CASSEESNQPQHF; CDR3nt: TGTGCCAGCAGTGAAGAGAGCAATCAGCCCCAGCATTTT
abundance: -; v_gene: TRBV12-3/TRBV12-4; d_gene: -; j_gene: TRBJ2-7; CDR3aa: CASSSSSRGQYF; CDR3nt: TGTGCCAGCAGTTCCTCTTCCCGGGGGCAGTACTTC
abundance: -; v_gene: TRBV21-1; d_gene: -; j_gene: TRBJ1-1; CDR3aa: CASSKGIREGDAEAFF; CDR3nt: TGTGCCAGCAGCAAAGGTATAAGGGAGGGGGACGCTGAAGCTTTCTTT
abundance: -; v_gene: TRBV5-4; d_gene: -; j_gene: TRBJ1-1; CDR3aa: CASSVDRNGAAEAFF; CDR3nt: TGTGCCAGCAGCGTAGACAGGAACGGTGCGGCTGAAGCTTTCTTT
abundance: -; v_gene: TRBV7-2; d_gene: -; j_gene: TRBJ1-4; CDR3aa: CASSQQTSAEKLFF; CDR3nt: TGTGCCAGCAGCCAGCAAACGTCGGCTGAAAAACTGTTTTTT
abundance: -; v_gene: TRBV6-5; d_gene: -; j_gene: TRBJ1-1; CDR3aa: CASRPHTGVATEAFF; CDR3nt: TGTGCCAGCAGGCCCCACACAGGTGTTGCCACTGAAGCTTTCTTT
abundance: -; v_gene: TRBV13; d_gene: TRBD1; j_gene: TRBJ1-5; CDR3aa: CASSVGQGRFGQPQHF; CDR3nt: TGTGCCAGCAGCGTCGGACAGGGGCGTTTCGGTCAGCCCCAGCATTTT
abundance: once; v_gene: TRBV5-1; d_gene: TRBD2; j_gene: TRBJ2-1; CDR3aa: CASSVLAGGDNEQFF; CDR3nt: TGCGCCAGCAGCGTCCTAGCGGGAGGCGACAATGAGCAGTTCTTC
abundance: -; v_gene: TRBV28; d_gene: TRBD1; j_gene: TRBJ1-4; CDR3aa: CASNSDRRIRGNEKLFF; CDR3nt: TGTGCCAGCAATTCGGACAGGAGGATACGGGGTAATGAAAAACTGTTTTTT
abundance: -; v_gene: TRBV10-3; d_gene: -; j_gene: TRBJ1-6; CDR3aa: CAISASASSYNSPLHF; CDR3nt: TGTGCCATCAGTGCGTCGGCAAGCTCCTATAATTCACCCCTCCACTTT
abundance: -; v_gene: TRBV5-3; d_gene: TRBD2; j_gene: TRBJ2-3; CDR3aa: CARSLDIAGLSTDTQYF; CDR3nt: TGTGCCAGAAGCTTGGACATAGCGGGTCTCAGCACAGATACGCAGTATTTT
abundance: -; v_gene: TRBV5-1; d_gene: -; j_gene: TRBJ2-1; CDR3aa: CASSGEGEPYNEQFF; CDR3nt: TGCGCCAGCAGCGGAGAGGGCGAACCCTACAATGAGCAGTTCTTC
abundance: -; v_gene: TRBV5-5; d_gene: -; j_gene: TRBJ2-5; CDR3aa: CASRIEQGRETQYF; CDR3nt: TGTGCCAGCAGAATTGAGCAGGGGAGAGAGACCCAGTACTTC
abundance: once; v_gene: TRBV7-9; d_gene: TRBD2; j_gene: TRBJ2-1; CDR3aa: CASSVPGLAVNNEQFF; CDR3nt: TGTGCCAGCAGCGTCCCGGGACTAGCGGTAAACAATGAGCAGTTCTTC
abundance: once; v_gene: TRBV3-1/TRBV3-2; d_gene: -; j_gene: TRBJ2-1; CDR3aa: CASRLDNYNEQFF; CDR3nt: TGTGCCAGCAGACTGGACAACTACAATGAGCAGTTCTTC
abundance: few; v_gene: TRBV14; d_gene: -; j_gene: TRBJ1-3; CDR3aa: CASSQDLGFSGNTIYF; CDR3nt: TGTGCCAGCAGCCAAGATTTGGGATTCTCTGGAAACACCATATATTTT
abundance: once; v_gene: TRBV7-8; d_gene: -; j_gene: TRBJ1-5; CDR3aa: CASSSPLDLNQPQHF; CDR3nt: TGTGCCAGCAGCTCCCCCCTCGACCTCAATCAGCCCCAGCATTTT
abundance: -; v_gene: TRBV19; d_gene: TRBD2; j_gene: TRBJ2-2; CDR3aa: CASSRSPPGGGGELFF; CDR3nt: TGTGCCAGTAGTAGGAGCCCCCCGGGGGGTGGCGGGGAGCTGTTTTTT
abundance: -; v_gene: TRBV3-1/TRBV3-2; d_gene: -; j_gene: TRBJ2-5; CDR3aa: CASSQGQTQYF; CDR3nt: TGTGCCAGCAGCCAGGGGCAGACCCAGTACTTC
abundance: -; v_gene: TRBV7-2; d_gene: -; j_gene: TRBJ2-3; CDR3aa: CASSLVVQGPLRDTQYF; CDR3nt: TGTGCCAGCAGCTTAGTGGTCCAGGGGCCGCTGAGAGATACGCAGTATTTT
abundance: -; v_gene: TRBV29-1; d_gene: -; j_gene: TRBJ1-1; CDR3aa: CSARGAEAEAFF; CDR3nt: TGCAGCGCAAGGGGAGCGGAGGCTGAAGCTTTCTTT
abundance: -; v_gene: TRBV20-1; d_gene: -; j_gene: TRBJ1-2; CDR3aa: CSASAGTGYTF; CDR3nt: TGCAGTGCTAGTGCCGGGACTGGCTACACCTTC
abundance: -; v_gene: TRBV19; d_gene: TRBD2; j_gene: TRBJ2-1; CDR3aa: CATADSGRAEGNEQFF; CDR3nt: TGTGCCACCGCTGATAGCGGGAGGGCCGAAGGCAATGAGCAGTTCTTC
abundance: -; v_gene: TRBV5-1; d_gene: -; j_gene: TRBJ2-7; CDR3aa: CASSFNWGTISSYEQYF; CDR3nt: TGCGCCAGCAGCTTCAACTGGGGGACAATAAGCTCCTACGAGCAGTACTTC
abundance: -; v_gene: TRBV7-2; d_gene: TRBD2; j_gene: TRBJ2-7; CDR3aa: CASSLASGGTYEQYF; CDR3nt: TGTGCCAGCAGCTTAGCCAGCGGGGGAACCTACGAGCAGTACTTC
abundance: -; v_gene: TRBV18; d_gene: -; j_gene: TRBJ2-4; CDR3aa: CASSPVAAKNIQYF; CDR3nt: TGTGCCAGCTCACCAGTGGCAGCCAAAAACATTCAGTACTTC
abundance: -; v_gene: TRBV7-2; d_gene: TRBD1; j_gene: TRBJ1-4; CDR3aa: CASSLVGTGNFEKLFF; CDR3nt: TGTGCCAGCAGCTTAGTCGGGACAGGGAACTTTGAAAAACTGTTTTTT
abundance: -; v_gene: TRBV30; d_gene: -; j_gene: TRBJ1-3; CDR3aa: CAWSVLSGNTIYF; CDR3nt: TGTGCCTGGAGTGTACTTTCCGGAAACACCATATATTTT
abundance: -; v_gene: TRBV7-8; d_gene: -; j_gene: TRBJ1-2; CDR3aa: CASSLEGRNYGYTF; CDR3nt: TGTGCCAGCAGCTTAGAGGGTCGGAACTATGGCTACACCTTC
abundance: -; v_gene: TRBV27; d_gene: -; j_gene: TRBJ2-3; CDR3aa: CASRERDTQYF; CDR3nt: TGTGCCAGCAGAGAGAGAGATACGCAGTATTTT
abundance: -; v_gene: TRBV15; d_gene: TRBD2; j_gene: TRBJ2-1; CDR3aa: CATAKEIGRPGIEQFF; CDR3nt: TGTGCCACCGCAAAAGAGATCGGGAGGCCGGGCATTGAGCAGTTCTTC
abundance: -; v_gene: TRBV19; d_gene: -; j_gene: TRBJ1-1; CDR3aa: CASSPGGRTEAFF; CDR3nt: TGTGCCAGTAGTCCGGGGGGGCGCACTGAAGCTTTCTTT
abundance: -; v_gene: TRBV7-2; d_gene: -; j_gene: TRBJ2-1; CDR3aa: CASRAPGLSSSYNEQFF; CDR3nt: TGTGCCAGCAGGGCCCCGGGACTGAGTAGCTCCTACAATGAGCAGTTCTTC